This entry is about one T cell receptor beta chain. This record comes from a study of regulatory T cells in long-lasting Graves disease. CDR1 and CDR2 from the germline V gene are KGHDR and SFDVKD. This CDR3 spans 16 amino acids. V lost 0 bases and J 0 bases, leaving 9 bases between the germline ends. The TCR beta library used iRepertoire HTBI primers with Arm-PCR amplification of CDR3. TCRdb ran MiXCR on the multiplex PCR reads and lists one entry per CDR3 protein. Here the sample spans about 540,000 distinct CDR3 sequences, approximately 13% being singletons. Time point specified: newly diagnosed GD, antithyroid drugs for less than 3 months. The TCR library used RNA extracted from PBMCs. Separately, the same data were catalogued under a study of T cells in Graves' hyperthyroidism and ophthalmopathy. That work states: With a median lead of roughly 6.2 months before onset, the model predicted ophthalmopathy.

The material sequenced was peripheral blood mononuclear cells (PBMCs), taken at new diagnosis, from a patient treated with antithyroid drugs. This clonotype was obtained from a man under 40 with Graves disease. J is TRBJ2-3 and V is TRBV24-1, with D unclear. This CDR3 is CATSDLAPASTDTQYF. DNA of the CDR3: TGTGCCACCAGTGATTTGGCACCCGCTAGCACAGATACGCAGTATTTT.